This T cell receptor (beta chain) derives from a study of cytomegalovirus exposure and HLA in healthy donors. As for the study in general: It was reported in a later analysis that the 100 to 150 validation repertoires used the same platform as the approximately 670 first-cohort repertoires. Findings of the study overall: In vitro testing confirmed a few CMV-associated chains as specific for CMV antigens.

Turning to this clone: Its antigen remains unknown.

The germline gives CDR1 SGHNT, CDR2 YENEEA. With 1 base removed from V and 8 bases from J, the gap between germline ends came to 9 bases. CDR3 size: 13 residues. The protocol was immunoSEQ multiplex PCR, while the TCRdb copy is restricted to in-frame clones and leaves out a portion. Found here are tens of thousands of clones, roughly 87% of them singletons; the top ten hold 8.4%. Sequenced: PBMCs. The receptor was derived from a woman between 18 and 29 years old in good health and CMV-seropositive. The chain is built from TRBV11-3 and TRBJ2-1, with D possibly being TRBD2 (6 bases). The CDR3 here is CASSLGDWDEQFF. The DNA for the CDR3 is TGTGCCAGCAGCTTAGGGGACTGGGATGAGCAGTTCTTC. The full variable domain, with the rest looked up from reference TRBV11-3 and TRBJ2-1, is EAGVVQSPRYKIIEKKQPVAFWCNPISGHNTLYWYLQNLGQGPELLIRYENEEAVDDSQLPKDRFSAERLKGVDSTLKIQPAELGDSAVYLCASSLGDWDEQFFGPGTRLTVL.